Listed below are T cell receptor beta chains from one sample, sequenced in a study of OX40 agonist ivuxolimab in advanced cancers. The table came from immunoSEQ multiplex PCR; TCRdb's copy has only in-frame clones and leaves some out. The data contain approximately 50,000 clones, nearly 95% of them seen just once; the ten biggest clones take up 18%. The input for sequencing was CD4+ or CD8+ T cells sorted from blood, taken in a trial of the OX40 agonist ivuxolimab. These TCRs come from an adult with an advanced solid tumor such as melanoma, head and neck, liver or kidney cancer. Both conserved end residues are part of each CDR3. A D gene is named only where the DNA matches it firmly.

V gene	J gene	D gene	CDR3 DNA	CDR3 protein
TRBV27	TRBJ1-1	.	TGTGCCAGCAGTTTAGTTCAGGACACTGAAGCTTTCTTT	CASSLVQDTEAFF
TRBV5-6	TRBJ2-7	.	TGTGCCAGCAGCTTTGGGGTTTCCCCCTACGAGCAGTACTTC	CASSFGVSPYEQYF
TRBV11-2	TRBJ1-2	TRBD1	TGTGCCAGCAGCTCTTGGGACAGGAACTATGGCTACACCTTC	CASSSWDRNYGYTF
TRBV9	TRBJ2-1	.	TGTGCCAGCAGCGCCGTCCGGGACAACTACAATGAGCAGTTCTTC	CASSAVRDNYNEQFF
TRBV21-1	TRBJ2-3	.	TGTGCCAGCAGCTACTCGGGGAGGGGCCCTCCTTTCTGCACAGATACGCAGTATTTT	CASSYSGRGPPFCTDTQYF
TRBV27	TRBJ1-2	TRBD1	TGTGCCGTGGACAGGGGGCTTGGCTACACCTTC	CAVDRGLGYTF
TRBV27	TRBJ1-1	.	TGTGCCAGCAGTTACAGGGAGGGGGAAACTGAAGCTTTCTTT	CASSYREGETEAFF
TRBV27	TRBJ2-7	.	TGTGCCAGCAGTTTTACAGGGTCTGGTATGTACGAGCAGTACTTC	CASSFTGSGMYEQYF
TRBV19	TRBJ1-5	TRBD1	TGTGCCAGCCAGGACAGGGGTTACAATCAGCCCCAGCATTTT	CASQDRGYNQPQHF
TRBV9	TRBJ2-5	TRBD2	TGTGCCAGCAGCGTAGAAGTAGCGGGACTACAAGAGACCCAGTACTTC	CASSVEVAGLQETQYF
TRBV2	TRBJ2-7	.	TGTGCCAGCAGTGTTCACGAATACTACGAGCAGTACTTC	CASSVHEYYEQYF
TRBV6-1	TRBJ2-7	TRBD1	TGTGCCAGCAGGGCCGGGACAGGGGCCTCCTACGAGCAGTACTTC	CASRAGTGASYEQYF
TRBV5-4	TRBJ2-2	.	TGTGCCAGCAGCTTGGCTGGTGAGGGTCCCGGGGAGCTGTTTTTT	CASSLAGEGPGELFF
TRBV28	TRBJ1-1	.	TGTGCCAGCAGCGCAATGGGGGGGCCCACTGAAGCTTTCTTT	CASSAMGGPTEAFF